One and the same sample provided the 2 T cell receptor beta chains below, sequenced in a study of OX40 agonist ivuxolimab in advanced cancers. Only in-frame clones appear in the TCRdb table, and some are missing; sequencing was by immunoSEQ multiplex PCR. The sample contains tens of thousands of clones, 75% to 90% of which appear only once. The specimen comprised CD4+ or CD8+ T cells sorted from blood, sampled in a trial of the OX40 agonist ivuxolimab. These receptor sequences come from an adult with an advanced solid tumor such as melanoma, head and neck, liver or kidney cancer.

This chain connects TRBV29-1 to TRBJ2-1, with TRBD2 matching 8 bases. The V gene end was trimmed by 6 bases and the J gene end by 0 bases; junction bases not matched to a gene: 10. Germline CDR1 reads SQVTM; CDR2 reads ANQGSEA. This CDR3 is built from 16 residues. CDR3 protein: CSVAGRATSSYNEQFF. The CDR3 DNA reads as TGCAGCGTGGCCGGGAGGGCAACAAGCTCCTACAATGAGCAGTTCTTC.

CDR3 DNA sequence: TGTGCCAGCAGTCGAGACGGGATCTATGGCTACACCTTC. Protein sequence: CASSRDGIYGYTF. The chain combines TRBV6-5 with TRBJ1-2; D is uncertain. Trimming removed 5 bases from V and 4 bases from J, with 11 bases in between. Germline assignment: CDR1 MNHEY and CDR2 SVGAGI. The CDR3 is 13 amino acids.